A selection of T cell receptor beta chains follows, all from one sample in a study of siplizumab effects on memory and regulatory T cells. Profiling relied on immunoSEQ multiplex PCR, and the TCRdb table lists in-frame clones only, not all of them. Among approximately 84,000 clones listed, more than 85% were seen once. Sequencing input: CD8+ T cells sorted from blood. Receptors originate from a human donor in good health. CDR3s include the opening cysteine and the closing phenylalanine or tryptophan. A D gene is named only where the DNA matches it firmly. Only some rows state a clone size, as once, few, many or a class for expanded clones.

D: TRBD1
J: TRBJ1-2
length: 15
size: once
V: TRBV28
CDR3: CASIMDRGRNYGYTF
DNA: TGTGCCAGCATCATGGACAGGGGTCGAAACTATGGCTACACCTTC

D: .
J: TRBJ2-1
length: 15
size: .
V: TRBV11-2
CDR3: CASSLGSGSGNEQFF
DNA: TGTGCCAGCAGCTTAGGTTCGGGGTCTGGTAATGAGCAGTTCTTC

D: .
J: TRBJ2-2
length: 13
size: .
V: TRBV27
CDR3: CASSFSPSGELFF
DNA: TGTGCCAGCAGTTTTTCTCCCTCAGGGGAGCTGTTTTTT

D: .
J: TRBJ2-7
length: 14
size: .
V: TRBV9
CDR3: CASSGSGSSYEQYF
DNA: TGTGCCAGCAGCGGTTCCGGGAGCTCCTACGAGCAGTACTTC

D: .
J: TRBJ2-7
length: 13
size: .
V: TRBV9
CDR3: CASSVGLGGEQYF
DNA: TGTGCCAGCAGCGTAGGGTTGGGGGGCGAGCAGTACTTC

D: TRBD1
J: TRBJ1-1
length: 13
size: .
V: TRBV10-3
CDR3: CAISEGQGAEAFF
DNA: TGTGCCATCAGTGAGGGACAGGGGGCTGAAGCTTTCTTT

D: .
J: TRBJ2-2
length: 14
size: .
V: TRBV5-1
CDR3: CASSLTGTPGELFF
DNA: TGCGCCAGCAGCTTGACCGGGACGCCCGGGGAGCTGTTTTTT

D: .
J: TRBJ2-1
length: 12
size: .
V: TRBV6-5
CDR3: CASSYSGGEQFF
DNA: TGTGCCAGCAGTTACTCGGGGGGTGAGCAGTTCTTC

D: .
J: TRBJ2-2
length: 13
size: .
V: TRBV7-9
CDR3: CASSTRRSGELFF
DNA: TGTGCCAGCAGCACCCGGAGATCCGGGGAGCTGTTTTTT

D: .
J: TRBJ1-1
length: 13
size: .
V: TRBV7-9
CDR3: CASVEGGAPEAFF
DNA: TGTGCCAGTGTTGAGGGGGGCGCACCTGAAGCTTTCTTT

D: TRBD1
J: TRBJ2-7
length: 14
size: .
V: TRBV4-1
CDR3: CASSPRQGYYEQYF
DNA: TGCGCCAGCAGCCCCCGACAGGGGTACTACGAGCAGTACTTC

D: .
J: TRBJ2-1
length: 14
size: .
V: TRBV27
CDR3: CASSFEGTYNEQFF
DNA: TGTGCCAGCAGTTTTGAGGGAACTTACAATGAGCAGTTCTTC

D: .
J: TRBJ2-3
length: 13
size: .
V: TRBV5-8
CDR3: CASSWGGTDTQYF
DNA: TGTGCCAGCAGCTGGGGAGGCACAGATACGCAGTATTTT

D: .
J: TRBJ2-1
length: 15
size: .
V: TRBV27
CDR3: CASSLSGGSYNEQFF
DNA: TGTGCCAGCAGTTTATCGGGGGGTTCCTACAATGAGCAGTTCTTC

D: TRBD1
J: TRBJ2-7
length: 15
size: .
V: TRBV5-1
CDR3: CASSLGQGAIYEQYF
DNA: TGCGCCAGCAGCCTAGGACAGGGGGCGATCTACGAGCAGTACTTC

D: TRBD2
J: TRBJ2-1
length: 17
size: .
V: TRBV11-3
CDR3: CASSLSTSGRDYNEQFF
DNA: TGTGCCAGCAGCTTATCGACTAGCGGGAGGGACTACAATGAGCAGTTCTTC

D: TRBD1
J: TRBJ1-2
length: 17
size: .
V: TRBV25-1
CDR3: CASSEPGTGATRGGYTF
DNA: TGTGCCAGCAGTGAACCCGGGACAGGGGCGACTCGAGGTGGCTACACCTTC

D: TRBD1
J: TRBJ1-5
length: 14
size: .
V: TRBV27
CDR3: CASSPRQGGEPQHF
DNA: TGTGCCAGCAGTCCTCGACAGGGTGGCGAGCCCCAGCATTTT

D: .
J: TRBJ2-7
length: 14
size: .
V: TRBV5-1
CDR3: CASSLQGGNYEQYF
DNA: TGCGCCAGCAGCTTACAGGGGGGGAACTACGAGCAGTACTTC

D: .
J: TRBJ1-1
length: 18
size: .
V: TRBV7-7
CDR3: CASSPSPFAPVGNTEAFF
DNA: TGTGCTAGCAGCCCTTCCCCATTCGCCCCGGTGGGGAACACTGAAGCTTTCTTT

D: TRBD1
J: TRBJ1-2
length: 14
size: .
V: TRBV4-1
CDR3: CASSPDRGNYGYTF
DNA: TGCGCCAGCAGCCCGGACAGGGGGAACTATGGCTACACCTTC

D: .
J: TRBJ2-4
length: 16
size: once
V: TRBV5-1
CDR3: CASSFDSLGAKNIQYF
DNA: TGCGCCAGCAGCTTTGACAGCCTTGGGGCCAAAAACATTCAGTACTTC